Listed below are T cell receptor beta chains from one sample, sequenced in a study of cytomegalovirus exposure and HLA in healthy donors. The method was immunoSEQ multiplex PCR; TCRdb's version includes in-frame clones alone and lacks a portion of them. In total, the table holds approximately 70,000 clones. Specimen: PBMCs. All receptors come from a woman aged 40 to 50 in good health and CMV-seropositive. The CDR3 runs from the conserved cysteine through the conserved F or W. The D gene is left open where the match is weak.

d_call,v_call,j_call,cdr3_length,cdr3_nt,cdr3_aa
TRBD1,TRBV19,TRBJ2-5,16,TGTGCCACTAGAGGGGAAACAGGGGATTTGGAGTACCCCCAGTACTTC,CATRGETGDLEYPQYF
.,TRBV29-1,TRBJ2-6,14,TGCAGCGTTGATGACGGGTCTGGGGCCAACGTCCTGACTTTC,CSVDDGSGANVLTF
.,TRBV21-1,TRBJ2-4,18,TGTGCCAGCAGCTGCGATCCATCGGGGGGGACAGGGTCAAACATTCAGTACTTC,CASSCDPSGGTGSNIQYF
TRBD2,TRBV7-3,TRBJ2-7,16,TGTGCCAGCAGCTTAGGTCCCCGCGGGGAGGGCTACGAGCAGTACTTC,CASSLGPRGEGYEQYF
TRBD2,TRBV4-2,TRBJ2-1,16,TGTGCCAGCAGCCAAGCCACGACTAGCGGGAGTTTCGAGCAGTTCTTC,CASSQATTSGSFEQFF
.,TRBV19,TRBJ2-3,16,TGTGCCAGTAGTATAGGGGGCAGTCCTAGCACAGATACGCAGTATTTT,CASSIGGSPSTDTQYF
TRBD1,TRBV23-1,TRBJ1-1,13,TGCGCCAGCTTGACAGGGATGAACACTGAAGCTTTCTTT,CASLTGMNTEAFF
TRBD2,TRBV5-1,TRBJ2-5,16,TGCGCCAGCAGCTTGGAACTAGCGGGGTATAAAGAGACCCAGTACTTC,CASSLELAGYKETQYF
TRBD2,TRBV7-3,TRBJ2-2,16,TGTGCCAGCAGCCCAGCTCCGGGACTAGAAACCGGGGAGCTGTTTTTT,CASSPAPGLETGELFF
.,TRBV5-6,TRBJ1-2,13,TGTGCCAGCAGCTTGGTCGAGGGTAAACGCTACACCTTC,CASSLVEGKRYTF
.,TRBV7-3,TRBJ1-1,13,TGTGCCAGCAGCCGACAGGAGAACACTGAAGCTTTCTTT,CASSRQENTEAFF
TRBD2,TRBV6-1,TRBJ2-1,19,TGTGCCAGCAGTGAAGCGCGACTAGCGGGAGGCGACTCCTACAATGAGCAGTTCTTC,CASSEARLAGGDSYNEQFF
.,TRBV10-3,TRBJ2-3,17,TGTGCCATCAGGGGGGTCGGAGGGACCCTAAGGACAGATACGCAGTATTTT,CAIRGVGGTLRTDTQYF
.,TRBV7-9,TRBJ2-3,16,TGTGCCAGCAGCCCTGGATTCGGGATTCACAAAGATACGCAGTATTTT,CASSPGFGIHKDTQYF
.,TRBV9,TRBJ1-1,15,TGTGCCAGCAGCCCTCCAGGATACTTGAACACTGAAGCTTTCTTT,CASSPPGYLNTEAFF
.,TRBV7-2,TRBJ2-5,13,TGTGCCAGCAGCTTAGTGGCCCAAGAGACCCAGTACTTC,CASSLVAQETQYF
TRBD1,TRBV9,TRBJ2-7,15,TGTGCCAGCAGCGTCGGGACAGGGGGGTTCGACGAGCAGTACTTC,CASSVGTGGFDEQYF
TRBD1,TRBV10-3,TRBJ1-1,13,TGTGCCATCAGTGTCCAGGGGGACACTGAAGCTTTCTTT,CAISVQGDTEAFF
TRBD1,TRBV13,TRBJ1-2,14,TGTGCCAGCAGCTTAGGGACAGGGGTCTATGGCTACACCTTC,CASSLGTGVYGYTF
TRBD1,TRBV6-4,TRBJ1-2,14,TGTGCCAGCAGCCTCGAACAGGGGTCGGGGGGCTACACCTTC,CASSLEQGSGGYTF
TRBD1,TRBV7-9,TRBJ1-2,15,TGTGCCAGCAGCTTCAAAGATGGACAGGGCGTTGGCTACACCTTC,CASSFKDGQGVGYTF
.,TRBV13,TRBJ1-3,17,TGTGCCAGCAGCTTCAGCGATAAAATCTTATCTGGAAACACCATATATTTT,CASSFSDKILSGNTIYF
TRBD1,TRBV5-8,TRBJ2-1,16,TGTGCCAGCAGCTTGCCCGACAGGGGGCGTTACAATGAGCAGTTCTTC,CASSLPDRGRYNEQFF
TRBD2,TRBV7-9,TRBJ2-3,16,TGTGCCAGCAGCTTTGAACTAGCGGTACCCACAGATACGCAGTATTTT,CASSFELAVPTDTQYF
.,TRBV5-1,TRBJ2-3,17,TGCGCCAGCAGTCGAGGACAGCCCTCCGAGGGGACAGATACGCAGTATTTT,CASSRGQPSEGTDTQYF
.,TRBV28,TRBJ2-5,13,TGTGCCAGCAGTTTAATGGGGGCAGAGACCCAGTACTTC,CASSLMGAETQYF
TRBD1,TRBV6-1,TRBJ1-4,15,TGTGCCAGCATCACAGGGGGCTTTAGGTATGAAAAACTGTTTTTT,CASITGGFRYEKLFF
TRBD1,TRBV5-1,TRBJ2-7,14,TGCGCCAGCAGCCGGGGGACAGGGGGCTACGAGCAGTACTTC,CASSRGTGGYEQYF
TRBD2,TRBV18,TRBJ2-7,16,TGTGCCAGCTCACCGTCCTCTGCGGGGGTGGGCTACGAGCAGTACTTC,CASSPSSAGVGYEQYF
TRBD2,TRBV6-4,TRBJ2-7,15,TGTGCCAGCAGTGAATCTAGCGGGGGGGCCTACGAGCAGTACTTC,CASSESSGGAYEQYF
.,TRBV11-3,TRBJ2-1,12,TGTGCCAGCAGCTACGCTCAGGGTCGGCAGTTCTTC,CASSYAQGRQFF
.,TRBV19,TRBJ2-1,15,TGTGCCAGTAGTCCTCGGGTAAAGGGAGTCAATGAGCAGTTCTTC,CASSPRVKGVNEQFF
TRBD2,TRBV5-1,TRBJ2-5,16,TGCGCCAGCAGCTCCGCGGGGGGCCCCGGAGAAGAGACCCAGTACTTC,CASSSAGGPGEETQYF
TRBD1,TRBV2,TRBJ1-5,15,TGTGCCAGCACTCGGACAGGGGGCGACAATCAGCCCCAGCATTTT,CASTRTGGDNQPQHF
.,TRBV30,TRBJ1-3,13,TGTGCCTGGAGTGTACTATCTGGAAACACCATATATTTT,CAWSVLSGNTIYF
TRBD2,TRBV9,TRBJ2-5,14,TGTGCCAGCAGCGCGGGACTAAACCAAGAGACCCAGTACTTC,CASSAGLNQETQYF
TRBD1,TRBV9,TRBJ2-3,16,TGTGCCAGCAGCGTAAGAGCCGGACAGGGGGCGGATACGCAGTATTTT,CASSVRAGQGADTQYF
.,TRBV7-9,TRBJ1-3,19,TGTGCCAGCAGCTCCCCCGGGACGGAGGAGGGTGCTTCTGGAAACACCATATATTTT,CASSSPGTEEGASGNTIYF
.,TRBV19,TRBJ1-3,17,TGTGCCAGTAGCCTCGAGGCAGGGATTCTCTCTGGAAACACCATATATTTT,CASSLEAGILSGNTIYF
TRBD1,TRBV28,TRBJ1-2,15,TGTGCCAGCAGTTTTGAGAGGGGGCTTGTCTATGGCTACACCTTC,CASSFERGLVYGYTF
TRBD1,TRBV15,TRBJ1-2,18,TGTGCCACCAGCCCACGCCGACAGGGGGCTCCTTCCCACTATGGCTACACCTTC,CATSPRRQGAPSHYGYTF